This T cell receptor beta chain was recorded in a study of T-cell memory formation after mild COVID-19. The authors produced TCR alpha and TCR beta cDNA libraries with sample barcodes and UMIs by 5'RACE using constant-segment primers. TCRdb independently ran MiXCR on the 5' RACE reads; one entry per CDR3 protein. Here the sample spans about 250,000 distinct CDR3 sequences, about a sixth being singletons. CDR1 and CDR2 from the germline V gene are SGDLS and YYNGEE. The CDR3 sequence is 15 residues long. The ends were cut back, 4 bases at V and 2 bases at J, with 14 bases in the middle. At least ten counts were recorded for this clonotype.

The source of this sequence is a man between 18 and 29 years old who had mild COVID-19 (a few samples of this study predate the infection). Cell type and time point are not known. The specimen sequenced was PBMCs or a T cell subset sorted from them (not recorded which). The chain has TRBV9 and TRBJ2-3; TRBD1 or TRBD2 may be the D gene (5 bases each). The CDR3 nucleotides are TGTGCCAGCAGCCCCACCGGGGCGATCACAGATACGCAGTATTTT. Translation gives CASSPTGAITDTQYF.